A selection of T cell receptor beta chains follows, all from one sample in a study of T-cell reconstitution after alpha-beta-depleted transplantation in children. TCRdb reanalysed the PCR reads using MiXCR and keeps one entry per CDR3 protein. The table has fewer than 350,000 distinct CDR3 sequences, roughly 7.8% seen once. The source was peripheral blood, collected 360 days after TCRalphabeta/CD19-depleted stem cell transplant. These TCRs come from a female patient aged 2 to 10 who had a stem cell transplant for Fanconi anemia, so the T cells may come from the graft donor. Each CDR3 is given with its conserved first and last residue.

J gene: TRBJ1-1; CDR3 length: 14; V gene: TRBV9; CDR3 protein: CASSVEPGRTEAFF
J gene: TRBJ2-5; CDR3 length: 14; V gene: TRBV14; CDR3 protein: CASSQEDLEETQYF
J gene: TRBJ2-3; CDR3 length: 17; V gene: TRBV15; CDR3 protein: CATSRDYSAESTDTQYF
J gene: TRBJ2-3; CDR3 length: 15; V gene: TRBV6-5; CDR3 protein: CASSYPSRGTDTQYF
J gene: TRBJ2-1; CDR3 length: 15; V gene: TRBV11-3; CDR3 protein: CASSQKREGNNEQFF
J gene: TRBJ2-3; CDR3 length: 13; V gene: TRBV12-3/TRBV12-4; CDR3 protein: CASTGTSRDTQYF
J gene: TRBJ2-2; CDR3 length: 13; V gene: TRBV12-3/TRBV12-4; CDR3 protein: CASRTENTGELFF
J gene: TRBJ2-3; CDR3 length: 15; V gene: TRBV5-5; CDR3 protein: CASSSVAGWKNTQYF
J gene: TRBJ2-1; CDR3 length: 18; V gene: TRBV27; CDR3 protein: CASSLYLGLAANRGEQFF
J gene: TRBJ2-7; CDR3 length: 15; V gene: TRBV7-2; CDR3 protein: CASSFRWTGGREQYF
J gene: TRBJ1-2; CDR3 length: 16; V gene: TRBV20-1; CDR3 protein: CSAPRGLGGANYGYTF
J gene: TRBJ2-5; CDR3 length: 13; V gene: TRBV30; CDR3 protein: CAWSVRYGETQYF
J gene: TRBJ2-5; CDR3 length: 16; V gene: TRBV4-2; CDR3 protein: CASRPVAGAPSGTQYF
J gene: TRBJ2-3; CDR3 length: 16; V gene: TRBV20-1; CDR3 protein: CSARGTSGVRGDTQYF
J gene: TRBJ2-2; CDR3 length: 14; V gene: TRBV20-1; CDR3 protein: CSALRGGNTGELFF
J gene: TRBJ1-6; CDR3 length: 12; V gene: TRBV7-8; CDR3 protein: CASSLRNSPLHF
J gene: TRBJ1-2; CDR3 length: 14; V gene: TRBV3-1; CDR3 protein: CASSLGQGSYGYTF
J gene: TRBJ1-2; CDR3 length: 16; V gene: TRBV5-6; CDR3 protein: CASSLAGQGESYGYTF
J gene: TRBJ1-1; CDR3 length: 12; V gene: TRBV24-1; CDR3 protein: CATSDGSPGAFF
J gene: TRBJ2-1; CDR3 length: 14; V gene: TRBV19; CDR3 protein: CASSRRPHYNEQFF
J gene: TRBJ2-3; CDR3 length: 17; V gene: TRBV18; CDR3 protein: CASSPVSKVLDTDTQYF
J gene: TRBJ1-4; CDR3 length: 13; V gene: TRBV20-1; CDR3 protein: CSAVGQSNEKLFF
J gene: TRBJ2-3; CDR3 length: 18; V gene: TRBV4-2; CDR3 protein: CASSQDLRPAGGTDTQYF
J gene: TRBJ1-1; CDR3 length: 17; V gene: TRBV7-3; CDR3 protein: CASSLRAGTVRNTEAFF
J gene: TRBJ1-6; CDR3 length: 13; V gene: TRBV25-1; CDR3 protein: CASQSSYNSPLHF
J gene: TRBJ2-2; CDR3 length: 16; V gene: TRBV6-5; CDR3 protein: CASSYFGRGGAGELFF
J gene: TRBJ2-2; CDR3 length: 14; V gene: TRBV29-1; CDR3 protein: CSASAQGNTGELFF
J gene: TRBJ2-1; CDR3 length: 15; V gene: TRBV20-1; CDR3 protein: CSARPASGAYNEQFF